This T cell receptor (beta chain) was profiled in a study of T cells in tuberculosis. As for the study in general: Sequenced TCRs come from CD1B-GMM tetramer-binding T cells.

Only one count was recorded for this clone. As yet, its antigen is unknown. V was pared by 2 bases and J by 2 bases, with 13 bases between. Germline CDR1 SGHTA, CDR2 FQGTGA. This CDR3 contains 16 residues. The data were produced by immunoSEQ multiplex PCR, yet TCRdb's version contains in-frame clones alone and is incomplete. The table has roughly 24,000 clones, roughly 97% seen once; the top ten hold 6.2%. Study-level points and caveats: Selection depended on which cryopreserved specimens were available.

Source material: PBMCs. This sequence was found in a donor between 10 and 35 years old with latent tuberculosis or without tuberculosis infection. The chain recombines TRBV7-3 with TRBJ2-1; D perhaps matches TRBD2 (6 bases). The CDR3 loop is CASSLGRLGPYNEQFF. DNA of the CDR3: TGTGCCAGCAGCTTAGGGAGGTTAGGGCCCTACAATGAGCAGTTCTTC.